A selection of T cell receptor beta chains follows, all from one sample in a study of blood T cell repertoires in COVID-19. Generated by immunoSEQ multiplex PCR, the TCRdb table keeps only in-frame clones and is missing some. The sample holds more than 200,000 clones; 83% are singletons and the top ten take around 2.3%. What was sequenced was peripheral blood. The source of these receptors is a woman in her thirties or forties with active or convalescent COVID-19. Both conserved end residues are part of each CDR3. Not all rows give a size; the values are once, few, many and, for expanded clones, a class.

>NA|TRBV7-9|TRBJ2-1
CASSPLGGNEQFF
>NA|TRBV24-1|TRBJ2-2
CATSDSARGTNTGELFF
>few|TRBV7-9|TRBJ2-2
CASMIRNTGELFF
>NA|TRBV6-5|TRBJ2-1
CASRAGTGDYNEQFF
>NA|TRBV2|TRBJ1-6
CASVGQLNSPLHF
>NA|TRBV19|TRBJ2-1
CASSIDGTSAPYNEQFF
>NA|TRBV28|TRBJ1-3
CASSLDRDLYTIYF
>few|TRBV6-6|TRBJ1-2
CASTRGQSYGYTF
>NA|TRBV11-3|TRBJ2-7
CASSPTRGAVYEQYF
>NA|TRBV24-1|TRBJ1-2
CATSEPTGSQGYTF
>NA|TRBV4-2|TRBJ2-3
CASSQDLASGTDTQYF
>NA|TRBV7-9|TRBJ2-1
CASRHPSGEYNEQFF
>NA|TRBV5-1|TRBJ1-5
CASSLGLNQPQHF
>NA|TRBV5-5|TRBJ1-4
CASSLRGGFMVEKLFF
>NA|TRBV6-1|TRBJ1-2
CASSENPGARGYTF